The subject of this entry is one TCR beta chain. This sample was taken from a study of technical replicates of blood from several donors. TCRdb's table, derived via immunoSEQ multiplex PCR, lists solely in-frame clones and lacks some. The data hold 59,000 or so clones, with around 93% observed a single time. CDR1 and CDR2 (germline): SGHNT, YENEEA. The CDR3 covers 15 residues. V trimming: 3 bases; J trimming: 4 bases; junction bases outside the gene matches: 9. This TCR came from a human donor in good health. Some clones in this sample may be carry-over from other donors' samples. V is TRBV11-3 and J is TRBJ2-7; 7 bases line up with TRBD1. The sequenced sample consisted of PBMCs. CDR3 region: CASSLSTGTAYEQYF. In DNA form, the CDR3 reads TGTGCCAGCAGCTTGAGTACCGGGACAGCATACGAGCAGTACTTC.